This T cell receptor (beta chain) was obtained from a study of identical twins. General observations from the study: High-abundance cord blood beta clonotypes had fewer insertions; memory repertoires showed none.

The CDR3 is made up of 14 amino acids. With 4 bases clipped from V and 10 bases from J, the junction kept 9 bases outside the gene matches. The germline V gene encodes CDR1 LGHDT and CDR2 YNNKEL (reference sequence). A few counts support this clonotype. Its matching antigen is unknown. Template switching created a universal primer site, and the cDNA included unique molecular identifiers. One entry per CDR3 protein, called by TCRdb with MiXCR from the 5' RACE reads. The sample lists about 220,000 distinct CDR3 sequences, more than 6.5% occurring once. These data are also associated with another study on yellow fever vaccine responses in identical twins.

The specimen sequenced was memory (CD45RO+) T cells sorted from blood. This chain joins TRBV3-1 and TRBJ1-4; TRBD1 agrees at 7 bases. This TCR was recovered from a woman in her late teens or twenties in good health. The CDR3: CASSRGQSGGKLFF. In nucleotides, the CDR3 is TGTGCCAGCAGCCGGGGACAGTCGGGGGGAAAACTGTTTTTT.